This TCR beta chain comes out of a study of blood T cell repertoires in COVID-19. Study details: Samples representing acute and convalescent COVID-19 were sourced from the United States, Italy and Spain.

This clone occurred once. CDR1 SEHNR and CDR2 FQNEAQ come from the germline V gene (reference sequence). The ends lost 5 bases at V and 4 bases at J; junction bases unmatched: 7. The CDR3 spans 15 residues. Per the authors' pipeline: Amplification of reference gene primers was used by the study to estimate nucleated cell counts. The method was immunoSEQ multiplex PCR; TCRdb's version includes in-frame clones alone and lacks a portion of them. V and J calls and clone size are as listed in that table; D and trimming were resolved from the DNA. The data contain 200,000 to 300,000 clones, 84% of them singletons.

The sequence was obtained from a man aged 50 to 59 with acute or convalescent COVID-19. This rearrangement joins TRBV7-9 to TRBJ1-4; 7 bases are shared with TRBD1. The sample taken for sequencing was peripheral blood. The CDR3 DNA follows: TGTGCCAGCAGCCTGTGGACAGGACGTAATGAAAAACTGTTTTTT. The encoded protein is CASSLWTGRNEKLFF.